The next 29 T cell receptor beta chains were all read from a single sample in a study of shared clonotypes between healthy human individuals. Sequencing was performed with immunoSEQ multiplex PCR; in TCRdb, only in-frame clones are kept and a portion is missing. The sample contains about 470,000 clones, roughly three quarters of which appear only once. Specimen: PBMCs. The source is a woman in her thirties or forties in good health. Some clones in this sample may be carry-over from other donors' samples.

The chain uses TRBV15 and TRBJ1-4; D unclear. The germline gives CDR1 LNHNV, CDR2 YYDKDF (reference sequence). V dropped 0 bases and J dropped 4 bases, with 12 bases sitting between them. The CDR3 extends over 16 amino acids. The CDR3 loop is CATSRDRPGLNEKLFF. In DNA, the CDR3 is TGTGCCACCAGCAGAGATCGTCCCGGACTTAATGAAAAACTGTTTTTT.

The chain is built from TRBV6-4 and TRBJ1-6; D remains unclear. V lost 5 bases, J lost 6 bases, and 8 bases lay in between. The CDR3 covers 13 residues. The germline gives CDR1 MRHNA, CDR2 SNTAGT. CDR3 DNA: TGTGCCAGCAGTCGGGGTGTTAATTCACCCCTCCACTTT. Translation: CASSRGVNSPLHF.

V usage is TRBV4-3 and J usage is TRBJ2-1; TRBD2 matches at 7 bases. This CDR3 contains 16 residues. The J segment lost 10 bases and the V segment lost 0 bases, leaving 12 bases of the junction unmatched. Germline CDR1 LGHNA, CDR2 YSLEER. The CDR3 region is CASSQDFRSGGAEQFF. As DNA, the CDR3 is TGCGCCAGCAGCCAAGATTTCCGATCGGGGGGAGCCGAGCAGTTCTTC.

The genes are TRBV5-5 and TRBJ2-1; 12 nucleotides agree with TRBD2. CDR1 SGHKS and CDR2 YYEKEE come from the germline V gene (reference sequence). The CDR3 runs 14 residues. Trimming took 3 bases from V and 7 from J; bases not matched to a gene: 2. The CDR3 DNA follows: TGTGCCAGCAGCTCCCTAGCGGGAGGGAATGAGCAGTTCTTC. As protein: CASSSLAGGNEQFF.

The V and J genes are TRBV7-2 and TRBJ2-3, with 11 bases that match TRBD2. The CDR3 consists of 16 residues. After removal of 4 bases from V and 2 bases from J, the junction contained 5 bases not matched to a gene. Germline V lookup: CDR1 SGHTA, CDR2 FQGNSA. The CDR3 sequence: CASSSGLAGPTDTQYF. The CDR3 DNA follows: TGTGCCAGCAGCTCCGGACTAGCGGGCCCCACAGATACGCAGTATTTT.

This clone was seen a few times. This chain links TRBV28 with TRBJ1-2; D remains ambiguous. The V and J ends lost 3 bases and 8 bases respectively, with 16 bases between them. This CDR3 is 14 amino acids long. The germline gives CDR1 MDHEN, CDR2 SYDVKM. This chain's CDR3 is CASSLSLGIGGYTF. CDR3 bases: TGTGCCAGCAGTTTGTCCCTGGGGATCGGGGGCTACACCTTC.

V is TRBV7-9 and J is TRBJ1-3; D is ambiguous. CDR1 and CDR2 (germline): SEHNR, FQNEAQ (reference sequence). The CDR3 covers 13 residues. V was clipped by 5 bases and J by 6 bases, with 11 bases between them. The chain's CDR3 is CASSPLGSNTIYF. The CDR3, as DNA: TGTGCCAGCAGCCCACTAGGATCAAACACCATATATTTT. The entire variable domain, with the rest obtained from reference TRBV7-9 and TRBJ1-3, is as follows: DTGVSQNPRHKITKRGQNVTFRCDPISEHNRLYWYRQTLGQGPEFLTYFQNEAQLEKSRLLSDRFSAERPKGSFSTLEIQRTEQGDSAMYLCASSPLGSNTIYFGEGSWLTVV.

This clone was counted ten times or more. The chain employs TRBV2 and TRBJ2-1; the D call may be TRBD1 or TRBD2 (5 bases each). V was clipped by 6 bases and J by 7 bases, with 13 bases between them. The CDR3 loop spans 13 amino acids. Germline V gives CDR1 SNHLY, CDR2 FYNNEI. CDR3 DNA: TGTGCCAGCAGCGGGATGGGACGGAATGAGCAGTTCTTC. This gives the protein CASSGMGRNEQFF.

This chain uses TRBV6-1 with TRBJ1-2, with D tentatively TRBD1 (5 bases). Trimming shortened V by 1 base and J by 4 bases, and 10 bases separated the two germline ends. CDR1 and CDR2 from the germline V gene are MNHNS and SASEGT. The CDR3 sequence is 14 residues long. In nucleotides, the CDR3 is TGTGCCAGCAGTGAAGAGGGCAGGGTCTATGGCTACACCTTC. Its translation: CASSEEGRVYGYTF.

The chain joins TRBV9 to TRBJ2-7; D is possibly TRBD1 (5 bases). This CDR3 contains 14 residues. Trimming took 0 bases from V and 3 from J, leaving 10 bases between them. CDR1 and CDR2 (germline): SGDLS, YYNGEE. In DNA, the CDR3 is TGTGCCAGCAGCGTAGGGTTTAGGGGCTACGAGCAGTACTTC. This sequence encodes CASSVGFRGYEQYF. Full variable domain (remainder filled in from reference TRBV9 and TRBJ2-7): DSGVTQTPKHLITATGQRVTLRCSPRSGDLSVYWYQQSLDQGLQFLIQYYNGEERAKGNILERFSAQQFPDLHSELNLSSLELGDSALYFCASSVGFRGYEQYFGPGTRLTVT.

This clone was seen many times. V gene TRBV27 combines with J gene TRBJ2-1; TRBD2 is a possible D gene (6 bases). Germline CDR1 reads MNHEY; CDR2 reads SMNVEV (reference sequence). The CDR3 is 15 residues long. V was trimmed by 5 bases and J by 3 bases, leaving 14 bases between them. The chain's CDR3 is CASSRRGGDYNEQFF. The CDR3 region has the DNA TGTGCCAGCAGTCGTAGGGGCGGGGACTACAATGAGCAGTTCTTC.

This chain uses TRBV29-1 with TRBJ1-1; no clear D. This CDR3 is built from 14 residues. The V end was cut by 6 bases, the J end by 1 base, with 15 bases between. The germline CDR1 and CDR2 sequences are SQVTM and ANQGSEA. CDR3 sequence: CSVKPGRRNTEAFF. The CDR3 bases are TGCAGCGTGAAACCCGGACGGCGGAACACTGAAGCTTTCTTT.

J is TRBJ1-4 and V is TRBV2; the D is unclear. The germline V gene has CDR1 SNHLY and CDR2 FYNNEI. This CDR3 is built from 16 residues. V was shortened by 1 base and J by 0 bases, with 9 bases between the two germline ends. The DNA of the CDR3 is TGTGCCAGCAGTGAAGTTCCGGGTGCAACTAATGAAAAACTGTTTTTT. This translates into CASSEVPGATNEKLFF.

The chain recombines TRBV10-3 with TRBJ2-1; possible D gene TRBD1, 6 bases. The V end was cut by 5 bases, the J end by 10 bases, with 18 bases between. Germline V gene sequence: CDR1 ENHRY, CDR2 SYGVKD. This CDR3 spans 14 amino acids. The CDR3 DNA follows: TGTGCCATCAGTCCTGACAGGATAGGGTGGGAGCAGTTCTTC. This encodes CAISPDRIGWEQFF.

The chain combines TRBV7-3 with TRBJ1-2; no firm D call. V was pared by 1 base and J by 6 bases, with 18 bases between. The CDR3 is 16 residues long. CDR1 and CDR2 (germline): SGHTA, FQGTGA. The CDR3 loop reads CASSLIRSAPLHGYTF. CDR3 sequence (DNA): TGTGCCAGCAGCTTAATTCGCTCCGCACCCCTTCATGGCTACACCTTC.

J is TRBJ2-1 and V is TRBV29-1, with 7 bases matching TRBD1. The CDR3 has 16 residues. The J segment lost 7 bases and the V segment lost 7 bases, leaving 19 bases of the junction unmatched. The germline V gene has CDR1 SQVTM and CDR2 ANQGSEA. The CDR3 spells CSANGPTGVGKNEQFF. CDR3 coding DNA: TGCAGCGCCAACGGACCCACAGGGGTCGGAAAGAATGAGCAGTTCTTC.

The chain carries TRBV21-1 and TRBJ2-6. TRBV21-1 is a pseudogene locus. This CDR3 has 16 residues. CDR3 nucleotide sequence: TGTGCCAGCAGCAAAGAAAAAGGATCTGGGGCCAACGTCCTGACTTTC. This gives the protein CASSKEKGSGANVLTF.

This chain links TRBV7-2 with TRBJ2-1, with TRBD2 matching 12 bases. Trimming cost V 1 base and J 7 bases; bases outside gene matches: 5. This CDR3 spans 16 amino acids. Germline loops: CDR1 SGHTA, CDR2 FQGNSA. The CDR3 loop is CASSLDRLAGANEQFF. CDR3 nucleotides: TGTGCCAGCAGCTTAGACCGACTAGCGGGAGCTAATGAGCAGTTCTTC.

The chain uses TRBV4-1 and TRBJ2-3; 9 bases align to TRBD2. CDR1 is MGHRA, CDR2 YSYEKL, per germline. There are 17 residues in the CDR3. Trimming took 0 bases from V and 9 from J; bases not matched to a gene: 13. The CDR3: CASSQEPSGAAGGTQYF. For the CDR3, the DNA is TGCGCCAGCAGCCAAGAACCTAGCGGGGCGGCGGGGGGGACGCAGTATTTT.

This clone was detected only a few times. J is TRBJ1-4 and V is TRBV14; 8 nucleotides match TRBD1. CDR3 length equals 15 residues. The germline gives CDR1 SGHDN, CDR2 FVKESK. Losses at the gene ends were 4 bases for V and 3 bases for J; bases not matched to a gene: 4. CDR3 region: CASSRTGGPNEKLFF. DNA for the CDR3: TGTGCCAGCAGCCGCACAGGGGGACCTAATGAAAAACTGTTTTTT.

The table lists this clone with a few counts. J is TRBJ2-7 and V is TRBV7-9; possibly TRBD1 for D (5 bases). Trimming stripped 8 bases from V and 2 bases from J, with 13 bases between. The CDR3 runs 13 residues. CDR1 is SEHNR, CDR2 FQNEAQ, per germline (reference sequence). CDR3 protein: CASQQGYPYEQYF. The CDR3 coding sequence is TGTGCCAGCCAGCAGGGATACCCCTACGAGCAGTACTTC.

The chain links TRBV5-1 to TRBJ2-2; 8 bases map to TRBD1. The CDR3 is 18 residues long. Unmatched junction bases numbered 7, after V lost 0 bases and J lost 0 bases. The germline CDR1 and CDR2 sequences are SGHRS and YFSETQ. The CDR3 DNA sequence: TGCGCCAGCAGCTTGGACGGAGCGGACAGGGCGAACACCGGGGAGCTGTTTTTT. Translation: CASSLDGADRANTGELFF.

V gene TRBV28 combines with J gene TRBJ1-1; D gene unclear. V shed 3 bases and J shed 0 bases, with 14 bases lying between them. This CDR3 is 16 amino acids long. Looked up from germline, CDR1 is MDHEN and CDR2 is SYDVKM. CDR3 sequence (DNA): TGTGCCAGCAGTTTTTTATGGGTCAGAATGAACACTGAAGCTTTCTTT. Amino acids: CASSFLWVRMNTEAFF.

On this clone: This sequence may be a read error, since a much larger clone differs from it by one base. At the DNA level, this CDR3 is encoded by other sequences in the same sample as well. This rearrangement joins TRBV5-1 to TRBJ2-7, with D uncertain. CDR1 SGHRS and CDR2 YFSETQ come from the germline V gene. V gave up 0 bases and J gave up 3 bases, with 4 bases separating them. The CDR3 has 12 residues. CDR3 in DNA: TGCGCCAGCAGCTTGGAGGGCTACGAGCAGTACTTC. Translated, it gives CASSLEGYEQYF.

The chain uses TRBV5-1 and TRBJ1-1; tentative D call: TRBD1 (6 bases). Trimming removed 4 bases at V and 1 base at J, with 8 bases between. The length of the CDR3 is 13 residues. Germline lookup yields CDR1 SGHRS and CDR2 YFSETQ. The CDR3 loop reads CASSRTENTEAFF. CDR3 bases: TGCGCCAGCAGCCGGACAGAGAACACTGAAGCTTTCTTT.

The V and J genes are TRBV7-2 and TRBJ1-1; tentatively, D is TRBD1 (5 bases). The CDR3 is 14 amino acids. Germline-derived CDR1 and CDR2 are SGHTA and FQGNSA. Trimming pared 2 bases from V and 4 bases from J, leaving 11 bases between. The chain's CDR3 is CASSLQGEGTEAFF. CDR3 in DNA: TGTGCCAGCAGCTTACAGGGTGAGGGCACTGAAGCTTTCTTT.

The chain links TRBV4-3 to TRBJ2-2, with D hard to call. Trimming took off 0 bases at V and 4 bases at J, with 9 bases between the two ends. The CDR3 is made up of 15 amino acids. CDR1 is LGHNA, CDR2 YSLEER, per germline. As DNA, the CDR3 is TGCGCCAGCAGCCAAGATTCAGGTCCCACCGGGGAGCTGTTTTTT. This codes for CASSQDSGPTGELFF.

The CDR3 sequence is CSVGSGRGNTGELFF. The CDR3 DNA sequence: TGCAGCGTAGGGAGCGGGAGGGGGAACACCGGGGAGCTGTTTTTT. The V gene is TRBV29-1, the J gene TRBJ2-2; TRBD2 agrees at 10 bases. The V gene's germline CDR1 is SQVTM and CDR2 ANQGSEA. The CDR3 runs to 15 residues. Trimming removed 6 bases from V and 1 base from J; junction bases left unmatched: 5.

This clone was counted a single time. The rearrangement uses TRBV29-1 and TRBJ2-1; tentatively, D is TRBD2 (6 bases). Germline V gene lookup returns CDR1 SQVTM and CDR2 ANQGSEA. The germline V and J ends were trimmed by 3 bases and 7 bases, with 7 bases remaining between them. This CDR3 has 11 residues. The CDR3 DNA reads TGCAGCGTTGATCGGGGGAATGAGCAGTTCTTC. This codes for CSVDRGNEQFF.